The rows below give T cell receptor beta chains drawn from one sample of a study of control samples from healthy donors and cancer patients. Method: immunoSEQ multiplex PCR; TCRdb's copy keeps in-frame clones and lacks some. The sample has around 140,000 clones, under 95% seen once; the top ten hold around 13%. Material for sequencing was blood. The receptors here all came from a man aged 40-55 years in good health. The CDR3 runs from the conserved cysteine through the conserved F or W. D genes are given only for firm matches. For some rows the clone size is stated as once, few or many, or as a class when expanded; others skip it.

>TRBV15|-|TRBJ2-6|-
TGTGCCACCAGCAGAGATGTGGGATCTGGGGCCAACGTCCTGACTTTC
CATSRDVGSGANVLTF
>TRBV30|-|TRBJ2-1|-
TGTGCCTGGAGTGCGAGCTCCCCCCTGGAGCAGTTCTTC
CAWSASSPLEQFF
>TRBV21-1|-|TRBJ1-5|-
TGTGCCAGCAGCAAGGGGGGTAGGGGTGGCCATCAGCCCCAGCATTTT
CASSKGGRGGHQPQHF
>TRBV7-2|-|TRBJ2-3|-
TGTGCCAGCAGCTTAACCCTCTCCACAGATACGCAGTATTTT
CASSLTLSTDTQYF
>TRBV3-1/TRBV3-2|few|TRBJ2-3|-
TGTGCCAGCAGCCCCTACGCCAGCGTCGCTAACACAGATACGCAGTATTTT
CASSPYASVANTDTQYF
>TRBV28|-|TRBJ2-1|-
TGTGCCAGCAGTTTATCATCCCCTAGAAATGGGCGAGACGCCTACAATGAGCAGTTCTTC
CASSLSSPRNGRDAYNEQFF
>TRBV6-2/TRBV6-3|-|TRBJ1-6|TRBD1
TGTGCCAGCAGTCCACAGGGGGTCCATAATTCACCCCTCCACTTT
CASSPQGVHNSPLHF
>TRBV9|-|TRBJ1-4|-
TGTGCCAGCAGCGTAGGAGGATCAACTAATGAAAAACTGTTTTTT
CASSVGGSTNEKLFF
>TRBV4-1|once|TRBJ1-6|-
TGCGCCAGCAGCCAAGATACCGCTTCGAGGAATTCACCCCTCCACTTT
CASSQDTASRNSPLHF
>TRBV9|-|TRBJ2-1|-
TGTGCCAGCAGCGTAAAGGGCTTAAAGGGAGGCGCTGATTCCTACAATGAGCAGTTCTTC
CASSVKGLKGGADSYNEQFF
>TRBV5-6|-|TRBJ1-2|TRBD1
TGTGCCAGCAGCTTGTTATCCGGGACAGGGGTCTATGGCTACACCTTC
CASSLLSGTGVYGYTF
>TRBV11-2|-|TRBJ1-1|TRBD1
TGTGCCAGCAGCTTAGTTCGACAGGGGCGATCATATTTGAACACTGAAGCTTTCTTT
CASSLVRQGRSYLNTEAFF
>TRBV6-5|-|TRBJ1-6|TRBD1
TGTGCCAGCAGTTACATACAGGGGGAACCCCTCCACTTT
CASSYIQGEPLHF
>TRBV6-2/TRBV6-3|-|TRBJ2-7|TRBD1
TGTGCCAGCAGTGGGGACAGGGCTGGGCAGTACTTC
CASSGDRAGQYF
>TRBV24-1|-|TRBJ1-4|-
TGTGCCACCAGTGATTTGATGGCAGGGGAAGGTGAAAAACTGTTTTTT
CATSDLMAGEGEKLFF
>TRBV30|-|TRBJ1-2|-
TGTGCCTGGAGTGACGGTTGGGAGGGCTACACCTTC
CAWSDGWEGYTF
>TRBV2|-|TRBJ2-7|-
TGTGCCAGCAGTGAAGGAGTAGCGGAACCCTACGAGCAGTACTTC
CASSEGVAEPYEQYF
>TRBV24-1|-|TRBJ2-2|-
TGTGCCACCAGAGGGACAAAGGGCACCGGGGAGCTGTTTTTT
CATRGTKGTGELFF
>TRBV15|-|TRBJ1-1|TRBD1
TGTGCCACCAGCAGAGGAGGGGGCTCTGGCACTGAAGCTTTCTTT
CATSRGGGSGTEAFF
>TRBV6-5|-|TRBJ2-1|-
TGTGCCAGCAGGCCCCTGGGGGGCGAGCAGTTCTTC
CASRPLGGEQFF
>TRBV2|-|TRBJ1-2|-
TGTGCCAGCAGTCGTTATGGCTACACCTTC
CASSRYGYTF
>TRBV2|-|TRBJ2-2|-
TGTGCCAGCAGTGAAGTCAGAAACACCGGGGAGCTGTTTTTT
CASSEVRNTGELFF
>TRBV2|-|TRBJ1-6|-
TGTGCCAGCAGTGAAGAGGGAGGGATGAATTCACCCCTCCACTTT
CASSEEGGMNSPLHF
>TRBV7-3|-|TRBJ1-2|TRBD1
TGTGCCAGCAGCCTAACGGAAAAGGGACAGGATGGTGAATATGGCTACACCTTC
CASSLTEKGQDGEYGYTF
>TRBV4-2|once|TRBJ2-7|TRBD1
TGTGCCAGCAGCCAAGATGACACCGGGACAGGATCCTACGAGCAGTACTTC
CASSQDDTGTGSYEQYF
>TRBV24-1|once|TRBJ1-5|-
TGTGCCACCAGTGATTTTGCCGCTTCTCGAAGCAATCAGCCCCAGCATTTT
CATSDFAASRSNQPQHF
>TRBV5-1|-|TRBJ1-5|-
TGCGCCAGCAGCCGGATGAGGGGTCAGCCCCAGCATTTT
CASSRMRGQPQHF
>TRBV11-2|once|TRBJ2-2|TRBD2
TGTGCCAGCAGCCCGTCGTCTAGCGGGAGGGCCGGGGGGGAGCTGTTTTTT
CASSPSSSGRAGGELFF
>TRBV14|-|TRBJ2-1|-
TGTGCCAGCAGCCAAGGCCAGGGCCTTGTTGAGCAGTTCTTC
CASSQGQGLVEQFF